The clone carrying this T cell receptor beta chain has a count of ten or more. Antigen unknown. Fresh peripheral blood, around 9.8 ml, was the PBMC source. Amplifying from RNA transcripts, the study obtained TCR beta CDR3 regions. HTBI primers were employed in first-round RT-PCR, then a second-round multiplex PCR followed. TCRdb re-called the multiplex PCR reads through MiXCR, storing one row per CDR3 protein. The sample has 350,000 to 450,000 distinct CDR3 sequences; about 16% are singletons. The data are from a study of Graves' ophthalmopathy and Graves' hyperthyroidism. Study-level background: At the time of initial diagnosis and before any treatment, peripheral blood was collected.

General observations from the study: In blood, most expanded thyroid clonotypes above 0.001 frequency were also detected.

The TCR comes from a woman aged 18-29 years with Graves' ophthalmopathy. The source material was peripheral blood.

The CDR3 region is CASSHTPSRGKETQYF. The CDR3 coding sequence is TGTGCCAGCAGTCACACCCCCTCCCGGGGGAAAGAGACCCAGTACTTC. This chain links TRBV12-3 or TRBV12-4 with TRBJ2-5; a weak D match, TRBD2 (6 bases). Trimming stripped 5 bases from V and 3 bases from J, with 19 bases between. The CDR3 extends over 16 amino acids.